The rows below give T cell receptor beta chains drawn from one sample of a study of blood T cell repertoires in COVID-19. The data were produced by immunoSEQ multiplex PCR, yet TCRdb's version contains in-frame clones alone and is incomplete. The sample yields roughly 67,000 clones, more than 75% seen once. The sequenced sample was peripheral blood. The origin of the receptors is a woman aged 60 to 75 with acute or convalescent COVID-19. Each CDR3 is given with its conserved first and last residue. The D gene is left open where the match is weak. Not all rows give a size; the values are once, few, many and, for expanded clones, a class.

>.|TRBD1|TRBJ1-6|TRBV5-1
TGCGCCAGCAGCTCACGGCCAGGGGGCGACTCCTATAATTCACCCCTCCACTTT
CASSSRPGGDSYNSPLHF
>.|TRBD2|TRBJ2-2|TRBV7-2
TGTGCCAGCAGCCCGGGACTAGCGGGGTTACGGGGGACCGGGGAGCTGTTTTTT
CASSPGLAGLRGTGELFF
>.|TRBD1|TRBJ2-3|TRBV6-6
TGTGCCAGCACCTGGACAGGGCTCACAGATACGCAGTATTTT
CASTWTGLTDTQYF
>.|.|TRBJ2-3|TRBV28
TGTGCCAGCAGTTCCCCCTGGCAGGGTGGCACAGATACGCAGTATTTT
CASSSPWQGGTDTQYF
>.|.|TRBJ1-5|TRBV5-6
TGTGCCAGCAGCTTGCGCCGGGATAGCAATCAGCCCCAGCATTTT
CASSLRRDSNQPQHF
>.|TRBD1|TRBJ1-2|TRBV3-1/TRBV3-2
TGTGCCAGCAGCCAAATGGGGACAGGGGTTGGCTACACCTTC
CASSQMGTGVGYTF
>.|TRBD1|TRBJ1-5|TRBV19
TGTGCCAGTAGTATGTCAGGGGGAGTGAGCAATCAGCCCCAGCATTTT
CASSMSGGVSNQPQHF
>.|TRBD2|TRBJ2-2|TRBV7-2
TGTGCCAGCAGCTTAGCGATGTGGGGAGGGACCGGGGAGCTGTTTTTT
CASSLAMWGGTGELFF
>.|TRBD1|TRBJ1-4|TRBV6-5
TGTGCCTCTGGACAGGGAAATGAAAAACTGTTTTTT
CASGQGNEKLFF
>once|.|TRBJ1-6|TRBV5-4
TGTGCCAGCAGCTTGCAGGGTGGGAATTCACCCCTCCACTTT
CASSLQGGNSPLHF
>.|TRBD2|TRBJ2-1|TRBV7-9
TGTGCCAGCAGCTCCCCAACCGACCGACTAGCGGGAGGGCAGTTCTTC
CASSSPTDRLAGGQFF